This TCR beta chain originates from a study of T cells expressing NK-cell markers. Looked up from germline, CDR1 is DFQATT and CDR2 is SNEGSKA (reference sequence). The CDR3 consists of 15 residues. TCRdb reprocessed the 5' RACE reads; each CDR3 protein has one entry and no DNA is given. There are roughly 420,000 distinct CDR3 sequences in the sample, with roughly 7.2% held by the top ten. Sequencing was performed on blood T cells: a sorted CD56 or NKG2C T cell subset, CD4+ or CD8+ T cells, or bulk PBMC T cells (not recorded which). This TCR was sampled from a woman aged 18-70 years in good health. The genes are TRBV20-1 and TRBJ2-7; the TCRdb call, TRBD2, lacks DNA for checking. The CDR3 protein is CRVSSGRAPGLEQYF.